This T cell receptor beta chain was captured by sequencing in a study of T-cell reconstitution after alpha-beta-depleted transplantation in children. Study conclusions and caveats: Surviving recipient T cells and thymic progenitors produced the high day-60 TCRbeta diversity seen in some patients. Alpha-beta T cells present about two months after transplant were reported to originate from several hundred expanded graft clones. Fresh T-cell production supplied most of the T-cell counts and diversity seen one year after transplant.

This clonotype appeared many times. The antigen remains undetermined. The TCRbeta library was prepared with unique molecular identifiers. TCRdb analysed the PCR reads with MiXCR anew, one entry per CDR3 protein. The sample includes about 980,000 distinct CDR3 sequences, about 29% of them seen just once. The CDR3 spans 15 residues. CDR1 is SGHRS and CDR2 is YFSETQ in the germline V gene. V lost 0 bases and J 0 bases, leaving 8 bases between the germline ends. The chain has TRBV5-1 and TRBJ2-3; D is unclear. This specimen consisted of PBMCs, mostly from graft donor cells, obtained 360 days after TCRalphabeta/CD19-depleted stem cell transplant. This sequence was found in a boy younger than two who had a stem cell transplant for SCID, so the T cells may come from the graft donor. CDR3 DNA sequence: TGCGCCAGCAGCTTGGTGGTAGCTAGCACAGATACGCAGTATTTT. It encodes CASSLVVASTDTQYF. Filled out from reference TRBV5-1 and TRBJ2-3, the complete variable domain reads KAGVTQTPRYLIKTRGQQVTLSCSPISGHRSVSWYQQTPGQGLQFLFEYFSETQRNKGNFPGRFSGRQFSNSRSEMNVSTLELGDSALYLCASSLVVASTDTQYFGPGTRLTVL.